This entry lists 3 T cell receptor beta chains sequenced from one sample in a study of early T cells in non-severe SARS-CoV-2 infection. MiXCR was run by TCRdb on the 5' RACE reads, yielding one entry per CDR3 protein. The data show 35,000 to 50,000 distinct CDR3 sequences, under 30% seen once. Specimen: whole blood, collected at baseline. Receptors were obtained from an adult who was a healthcare worker with PCR-confirmed SARS-CoV-2 infection or an uninfected control (not recorded which).

This clonotype turned up a few times. The chain recombines TRBV6-1 with TRBJ1-6; D remains unclear. CDR1 is MNHNS, CDR2 SASEGT, per germline. The germline V and J ends were trimmed by 3 bases and 8 bases, with 5 bases remaining between them. The length of the CDR3 is 12 residues. CDR3 sequence reads: CASSEVYSPLHF. In DNA, the CDR3 is TGTGCCAGCAGTGAGGTCTATTCACCCCTCCACTTT.

V usage is TRBV20-1 and J usage is TRBJ1-5; 11 bases match TRBD1. Germline V gene lookup returns CDR1 DFQATT and CDR2 SNEGSKA (reference sequence). V shed 5 bases and J 6 bases; nucleotides not matched to a gene: 6. This CDR3 has 14 amino acids. The CDR3 nucleotides read TGCAGTGCTGGTCGGACAGGGGGCAGTCAGCCCCAGCATTTT. Translating gives CSAGRTGGSQPQHF.

A few counts support this clonotype. The V gene is TRBV10-1, the J gene TRBJ2-7, with D perhaps matching TRBD2 (6 bases). The V gene's germline CDR1 is WNHNN and CDR2 SYGVQD (reference sequence). CDR3 length: 13 residues. The V and J ends lost 5 bases and 3 bases respectively, with 11 bases between them. CDR3 protein: CASSPTRNYEQYF. For the CDR3, the DNA is TGCGCCAGCAGTCCGACTAGAAACTACGAGCAGTACTTC.